This entry features one T cell receptor beta chain sequence. At one of its ends the junction is not consistent with the germline gene, which may arise from a read error. The data belong to a study of blood T cell repertoires in COVID-19. Study-wide context: Nucleic acid was either cDNA or gDNA, and it came from T cells, B-cell-depleted T cells, or PBMCs.

CDR3 size: 17 residues. Germline V gives CDR1 LNHDA, CDR2 SQIVND (reference sequence). The method was immunoSEQ multiplex PCR; TCRdb's version includes in-frame clones alone and lacks a portion of them. This sample has 300,000 or so clones; approximately 90% occur once, and the top ten carry approximately 2.1%. The sample was peripheral blood. This receptor was taken from a woman in her twenties or thirties with COVID-19, enrolled during active disease. The V call is TRBV19, the J call TRBJ2-3, with D possibly TRBD1 on 6 matching bases. DNA of the CDR3: TGTGCCAGTAGTCTAGAGAACAGGGCCCTAAGCACAGATACGCAGTATTTT. It specifies CASSLENRALSTDTQYF.